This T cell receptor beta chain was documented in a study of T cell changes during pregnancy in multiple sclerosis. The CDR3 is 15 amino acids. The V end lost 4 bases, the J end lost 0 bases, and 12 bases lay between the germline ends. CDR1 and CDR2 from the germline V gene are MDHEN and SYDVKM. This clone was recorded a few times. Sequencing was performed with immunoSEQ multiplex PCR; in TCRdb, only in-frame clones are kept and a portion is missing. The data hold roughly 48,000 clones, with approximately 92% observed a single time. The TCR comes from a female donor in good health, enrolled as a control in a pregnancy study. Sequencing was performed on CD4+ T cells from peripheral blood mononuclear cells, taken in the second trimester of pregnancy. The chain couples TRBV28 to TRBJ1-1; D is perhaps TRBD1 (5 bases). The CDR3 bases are TGTGCCAGCAGTTCTACAGGTCATATGAACACTGAAGCTTTCTTT. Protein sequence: CASSSTGHMNTEAFF.